Each of the 22 T cell receptor beta chains below was sequenced from the same sample in a study of blood T cell repertoires in COVID-19. The assay was immunoSEQ multiplex PCR, and TCRdb's table has in-frame clones only and misses some. The sample holds about 320,000 clones; 90% are singletons and the top ten take 2% to 3%. Sequencing was performed on PBMCs or T cells enriched from blood (not recorded which). The receptors were sampled from a man aged 55-75 years who had recovered from COVID-19.

There are a few counts of this clone. The chain employs TRBV9 and TRBJ2-6; TRBD2 matches at 10 bases. The CDR3 covers 19 residues. V lost 4 bases to trimming and J lost 0 bases; unmatched junction nucleotides: 10. Germline V gene sequence: CDR1 SGDLS, CDR2 YYNGEE. CDR3 loop: CASSSSRLAGSSGANVLTF. The DNA for the CDR3 is TGTGCCAGCAGCTCCTCCAGACTAGCGGGCAGCTCTGGGGCCAACGTCCTGACTTTC.

The rearrangement joins TRBV7-9 to TRBJ2-7, with D possibly TRBD1 on 5 matching bases. The length of the CDR3 is 14 residues. The germline V gene encodes CDR1 SEHNR and CDR2 FQNEAQ (reference sequence). Between the trimmed V and J ends, which lost 5 bases and 2 bases, there was a span of 13 bases. The CDR3 loop is CASSGTGITYEQYF. The CDR3 nucleotides read TGTGCCAGCAGCGGAACAGGAATTACCTACGAGCAGTACTTC.

V and J are TRBV11-1 and TRBJ2-3, with 7 bases identical to TRBD2. The ends lost 5 bases at V and 2 bases at J; junction bases unmatched: 1. CDR3 size: 13 residues. Germline loops: CDR1 SGHAT, CDR2 FQDESV (reference sequence). The CDR3 DNA is TGTGCCAGCAGCGGGGGGGTCACAGATACGCAGTATTTT. This translates into CASSGGVTDTQYF.

The chain links TRBV18 to TRBJ1-2; D is uncertain. CDR1 is KGHSH, CDR2 LQKENI, per germline. V was trimmed by 2 bases and J by 3 bases, leaving 16 bases between them. The CDR3 totals 16 residues. Written as DNA, the CDR3 is TGTGCCAGCTCACCAATCGTCGGGGTGGATGACTATGGCTACACCTTC. Its protein is CASSPIVGVDDYGYTF.

The chain joins TRBV6-2 or TRBV6-3 to TRBJ2-2, with a tentative D call TRBD2 (6 bases). The CDR3 has 16 amino acids. Trimming took 6 bases from V and 1 from J, leaving 15 bases between them. Germline V gene data show CDR1 as MNHEY and CDR2 as SVGEGT. The CDR3 reads CASSLRRRVNTGELFF. The CDR3 nucleotides read TGTGCCAGCAGCCTCCGTAGGAGGGTGAACACCGGGGAGCTGTTTTTT.

The chain recombines TRBV9 with TRBJ1-4, with 9 bases fitting TRBD1. This CDR3 comprises 16 residues. With V trimmed by 4 bases and J by 3 bases, 7 bases remained unmatched. Germline CDR1 and CDR2: SGDLS and YYNGEE. The CDR3 is CASSKGDRAPNEKLFF. The DNA for the CDR3 is TGTGCCAGCAGCAAGGGGGACAGGGCCCCTAATGAAAAACTGTTTTTT.

The genes are TRBV6-5 and TRBJ1-5; weak D call: TRBD1 (6 bases). V gave up 4 bases and J gave up 10 bases, with 17 bases separating them. The CDR3 loop spans 14 amino acids. Germline V gene sequence: CDR1 MNHEY, CDR2 SVGAGI. In DNA, the CDR3 is TGTGCCAGCAGTTCAGGGGCGAGATCACATCCCCAGCATTTT. Protein sequence: CASSSGARSHPQHF.

This chain uses TRBV19 with TRBJ1-5; D gene ambiguous. CDR1 is LNHDA and CDR2 is SQIVND in the germline V gene (reference sequence). CDR3 length equals 13 residues. The V gene lost 5 bases and the J gene lost 5 bases, with 10 bases spanning the gap. The CDR3 nucleotides read TGTGCCAGTAGTCGACTCGGGTATCAGCCCCAGCATTTT. Residues: CASSRLGYQPQHF.

CDR3 sequence reads: CASSPAPVAATDTQYF. The DNA of the CDR3 is TGTGCCAGCAGCCCCGCCCCGGTCGCAGCGACAGATACGCAGTATTTT. The gene calls are TRBV9 and TRBJ2-3; no firm D call. Trimming cost V 4 bases and J 3 bases, with 18 bases left between them. The CDR3 has 16 residues. Germline assignment: CDR1 SGDLS and CDR2 YYNGEE.

The chain employs TRBV7-3 and TRBJ1-5; D not certain. CDR3 length equals 18 residues. Germline V gene data show CDR1 as SGHTA and CDR2 as FQGTGA. V was shortened by 2 bases and J by 0 bases, with 17 bases between the two germline ends. The CDR3 coding sequence is TGTGCCAGCAGCTTAGGAACAGTAGCGCCGTATAGCAATCAGCCCCAGCATTTT. Translating gives CASSLGTVAPYSNQPQHF.

This sequence joins TRBV5-1 and TRBJ2-1; 11 bases line up with TRBD2. The germline V gene encodes CDR1 SGHRS and CDR2 YFSETQ. V shed 0 bases and J 4 bases; nucleotides not matched to a gene: 6. The CDR3 is 17 amino acids. The CDR3 reads CASSLARLAGGYNEQFF. The CDR3 DNA reads as TGCGCCAGCAGCTTGGCTCGGCTAGCGGGGGGTTACAATGAGCAGTTCTTC.

V and J are TRBV27 and TRBJ1-6; a weak D match, TRBD1 (5 bases). Between the trimmed V and J ends, which lost 0 bases and 7 bases, there was a span of 13 bases. This CDR3 spans 16 amino acids. Per germline, CDR1 MNHEY and CDR2 SMNVEV (reference sequence). In nucleotides, the CDR3 is TGTGCCAGCAGTTTATCAGGGGTCACCTCGAATTCACCCCTCCACTTT. Translated: CASSLSGVTSNSPLHF.

The count of this clone is one. The chain joins TRBV19 to TRBJ2-3; TRBD1 is a possible D gene (5 bases). V was clipped by 7 bases and J by 2 bases, with 10 bases between them. CDR3 size: 13 residues. Germline loops: CDR1 LNHDA, CDR2 SQIVND (reference sequence). The CDR3 region is CASKDSPTDTQYF. The CDR3 coding sequence is TGTGCCAGTAAAGACAGTCCCACAGATACGCAGTATTTT.

This clone came up a few times. The chain has TRBV5-1 and TRBJ2-2; the match to TRBD2 covers 14 bases. The CDR3 totals 18 residues. The V gene's germline CDR1 is SGHRS and CDR2 YFSETQ. V lost 3 bases and J lost 1; bases outside the gene matches: 5. CDR3 DNA: TGCGCCAGCAGCTCGGGACTAGCGGGAGCGGGGAACACCGGGGAGCTGTTTTTT. It yields the protein CASSSGLAGAGNTGELFF.

This sequence joins TRBV2 and TRBJ2-3; D possibly corresponds to TRBD1 (5 bases). The CDR3 runs 14 residues. CDR1 and CDR2 (germline): SNHLY, FYNNEI. Trimming took 1 base from V and 3 from J, leaving 8 bases between them. The CDR3 nucleotides read TGTGCCAGCAGTGAAGGAAGGGGTACAGATACGCAGTATTTT. Translating gives CASSEGRGTDTQYF. The full variable domain, completed using reference TRBV2 and TRBJ2-3, is EPEVTQTPSHQVTQMGQEVILRCVPISNHLYFYWYRQILGQKVEFLVSFYNNEISEKSEIFDDQFSVERPDGSNFTLKIRSTKLEDSAMYFCASSEGRGTDTQYFGPGTRLTVL.

V is TRBV3-1 (or the pseudogene TRBV3-2) and J is TRBJ2-3, with a weak D call TRBD2 (6 bases). CDR3 length: 14 residues. V was cut by 0 bases and J by 6 bases, with 10 bases left in between. Looked up from germline, CDR1 is LGHDT and CDR2 is YNNKEL (reference sequence). The CDR3 DNA sequence: TGTGCCAGCAGCCAAGACGGGAGAAAGGATACGCAGTATTTT. It is translated as CASSQDGRKDTQYF.

This sequence joins TRBV6-5 and TRBJ1-4; D possibly corresponds to TRBD1 (6 bases). Deletions cut 7 bases from V and 4 bases from J, with 16 bases between. This CDR3 has 15 residues. CDR1 is MNHEY and CDR2 is SVGAGI in the germline V gene. The CDR3 DNA sequence: TGTGCCAGCACCAAAACAGGGCAGTATAATGAAAAACTGTTTTTT. It is translated as CASTKTGQYNEKLFF.

The V call is TRBV6-5, the J call TRBJ2-5; TRBD2 matches 8 bases. Germline CDR1 reads MNHEY; CDR2 reads SVGAGI. The V segment lost 6 bases and the J segment 5 bases; nucleotides outside the gene matches: 8. The CDR3 is 14 residues long. CDR3 sequence reads: CASRPGLVGETQYF. The CDR3 DNA reads TGTGCCAGCAGGCCGGGACTAGTGGGTGAGACCCAGTACTTC.

V is TRBV5-4 and J is TRBJ1-2; D is undetermined. V lost 0 bases to trimming and J lost 7 bases, with 13 bases between them. Germline CDR1 reads SGHNT; CDR2 reads YYREEE (reference sequence). The CDR3 runs 14 residues. CDR3 DNA sequence: TGTGCCAGCAGCTTGGTTGGCTCCGGGGTTGGCTACACCTTC. This codes for CASSLVGSGVGYTF.

This rearrangement joins TRBV11-3 to TRBJ1-6; 10 bases line up with TRBD1. This CDR3 comprises 16 residues. Germline CDR1 is SGHNT and CDR2 is YENEEA. After removal of 5 bases from V and 8 bases from J, the junction contained 9 bases not matched to a gene. CDR3 bases: TGTGCCAGCAGCCCCCCCCGGGGGACAGGGGATTCACCCCTCCACTTT. This encodes CASSPPRGTGDSPLHF.

The chain recombines TRBV19 with TRBJ1-4; 10 positions match TRBD1. This CDR3 has 16 residues. V dropped 5 bases and J dropped 1; count of bases not matched to a gene: 4. The germline V gene has CDR1 LNHDA and CDR2 SQIVND (reference sequence). The CDR3 here is CASSDRGPITNEKLFF. In DNA, the CDR3 is TGTGCCAGTAGTGACAGGGGGCCTATAACTAATGAAAAACTGTTTTTT.

This rearrangement joins TRBV6-5 to TRBJ2-2; no firm D call. Germline values: CDR1 MNHEY, CDR2 SVGAGI. CDR3 length: 15 residues. V lost 6 bases to trimming and J lost 0 bases, with 11 bases between them. CDR3 nucleotides: TGTGCCAGCAGCGTTACACAGACGAACACCGGGGAGCTGTTTTTT. It specifies CASSVTQTNTGELFF.